This T cell receptor beta chain was observed in a study of spatial heterogeneity in lung cancer. TCRdb re-analysed the 5' RACE reads in MiXCR, keeping a single row per CDR3 protein. The table shows around 75,000 distinct CDR3 sequences, with roughly 13% occurring only once. This clonotype was observed a few times. Time point denoted: sample taken at primary tumor resection. Unsorted samples of tumor, nontumor lung or frozen PBMC had their whole RNA sequenced. CDR3 length: 13 amino acids. The V and J ends lost 4 bases and 10 bases, in that order; junction bases with no gene match: 4. CDR1 is SNHLY and CDR2 is FYNNEI in the germline V gene.

The clonotype was recovered from a male donor with early-stage non-small cell lung cancer. Sequences were derived from PBMCs, sampled at surgery. The chain has TRBV2 and TRBJ1-6; 7 bases line up with TRBD1. The CDR3 spells CASSGTGGSPLHF. The CDR3 region has the DNA TGTGCCAGCAGTGGGACAGGAGGGTCACCCCTCCACTTT.